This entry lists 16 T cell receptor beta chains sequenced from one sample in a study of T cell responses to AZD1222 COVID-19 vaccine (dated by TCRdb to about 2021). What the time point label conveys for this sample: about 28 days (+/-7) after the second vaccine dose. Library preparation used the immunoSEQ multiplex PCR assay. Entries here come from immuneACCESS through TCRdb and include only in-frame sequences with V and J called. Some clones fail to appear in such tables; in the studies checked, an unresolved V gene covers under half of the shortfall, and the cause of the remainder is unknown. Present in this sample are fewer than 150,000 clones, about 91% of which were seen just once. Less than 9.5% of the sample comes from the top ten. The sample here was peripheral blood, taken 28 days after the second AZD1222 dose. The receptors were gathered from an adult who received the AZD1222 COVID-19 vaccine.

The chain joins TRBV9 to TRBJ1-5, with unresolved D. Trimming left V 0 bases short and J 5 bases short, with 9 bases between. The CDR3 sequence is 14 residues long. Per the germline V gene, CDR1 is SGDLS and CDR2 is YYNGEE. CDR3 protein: CASSVGAVDQPQHF. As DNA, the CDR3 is TGTGCCAGCAGCGTAGGGGCGGTAGATCAGCCCCAGCATTTT. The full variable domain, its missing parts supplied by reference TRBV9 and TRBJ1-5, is DSGVTQTPKHLITATGQRVTLRCSPRSGDLSVYWYQQSLDQGLQFLIQYYNGEERAKGNILERFSAQQFPDLHSELNLSSLELGDSALYFCASSVGAVDQPQHFGDGTRLSIL.

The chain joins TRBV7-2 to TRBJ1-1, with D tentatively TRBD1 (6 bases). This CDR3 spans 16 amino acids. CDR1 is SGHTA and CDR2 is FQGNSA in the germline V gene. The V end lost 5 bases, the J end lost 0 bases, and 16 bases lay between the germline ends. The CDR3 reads CASSERGAAMNTEAFF. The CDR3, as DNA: TGTGCCAGCAGCGAACGGGGGGCGGCCATGAACACTGAAGCTTTCTTT.

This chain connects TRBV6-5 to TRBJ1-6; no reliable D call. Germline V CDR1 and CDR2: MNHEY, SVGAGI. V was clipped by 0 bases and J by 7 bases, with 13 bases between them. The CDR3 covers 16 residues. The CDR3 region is CASSYSTFQINSPLHF. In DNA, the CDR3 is TGTGCCAGCAGTTACTCGACTTTTCAGATCAATTCACCCCTCCACTTT.

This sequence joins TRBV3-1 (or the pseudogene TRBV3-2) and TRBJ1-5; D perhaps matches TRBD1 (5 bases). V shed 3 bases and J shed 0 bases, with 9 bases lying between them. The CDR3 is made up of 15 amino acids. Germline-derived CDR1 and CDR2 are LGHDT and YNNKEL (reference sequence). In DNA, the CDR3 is TGTGCCAGCAGCCAGGGACGTGATAGCAATCAGCCCCAGCATTTT. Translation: CASSQGRDSNQPQHF.

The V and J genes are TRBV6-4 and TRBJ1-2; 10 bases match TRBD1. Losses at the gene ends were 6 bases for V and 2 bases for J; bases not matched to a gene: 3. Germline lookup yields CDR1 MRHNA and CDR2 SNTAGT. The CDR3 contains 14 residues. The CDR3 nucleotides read TGTGCCAGCAGCCAGGACAGGGGGAACTATGGCTACACCTTC. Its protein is CASSQDRGNYGYTF.

The CDR3 loop is CASSSPDIGTYNEQFF. DNA for the CDR3: TGTGCCAGCAGTTCCCCGGATATAGGGACATACAATGAGCAGTTCTTC. The genes are TRBV28 and TRBJ2-1; weak D call: TRBD1 (6 bases). V was shortened by 4 bases and J by 4 bases, with 17 bases between the two germline ends. This CDR3 comprises 16 residues. CDR1 is MDHEN, CDR2 SYDVKM, per germline.

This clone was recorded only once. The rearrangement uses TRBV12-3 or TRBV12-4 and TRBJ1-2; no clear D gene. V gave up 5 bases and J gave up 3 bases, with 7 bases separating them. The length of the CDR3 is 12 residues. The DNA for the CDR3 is TGTGCCAGCAGTGGGGTTTACTATGGCTACACCTTC. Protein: CASSGVYYGYTF.

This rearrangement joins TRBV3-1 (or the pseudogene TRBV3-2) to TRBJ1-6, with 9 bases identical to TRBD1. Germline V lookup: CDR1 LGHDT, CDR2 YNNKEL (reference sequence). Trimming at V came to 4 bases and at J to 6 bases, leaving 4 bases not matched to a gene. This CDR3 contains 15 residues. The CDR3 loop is CASSPGQGLNSPLHF. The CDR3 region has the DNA TGTGCCAGCAGCCCGGGACAGGGCCTTAATTCACCCCTCCACTTT.

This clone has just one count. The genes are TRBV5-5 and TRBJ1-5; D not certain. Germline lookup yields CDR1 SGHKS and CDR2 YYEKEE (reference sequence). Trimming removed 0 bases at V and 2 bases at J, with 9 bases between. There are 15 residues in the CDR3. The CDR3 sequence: CASSLAGIGNQPQHF. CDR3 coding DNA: TGTGCCAGCAGCTTGGCGGGTATTGGCAATCAGCCCCAGCATTTT.

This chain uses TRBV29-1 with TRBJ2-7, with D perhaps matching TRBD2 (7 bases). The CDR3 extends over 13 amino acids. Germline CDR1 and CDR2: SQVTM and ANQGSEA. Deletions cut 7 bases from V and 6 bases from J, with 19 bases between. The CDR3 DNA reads TGCAGCGCCGGGGCCGGGGGGCCTTTCGAGCAGTACTTC. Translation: CSAGAGGPFEQYF.

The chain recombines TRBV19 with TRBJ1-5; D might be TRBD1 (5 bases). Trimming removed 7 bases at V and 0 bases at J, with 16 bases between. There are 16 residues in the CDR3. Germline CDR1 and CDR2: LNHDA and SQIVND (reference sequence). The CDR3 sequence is CASTATGGYSNQPQHF. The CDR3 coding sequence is TGTGCCAGTACTGCTACAGGAGGCTATAGCAATCAGCCCCAGCATTTT.

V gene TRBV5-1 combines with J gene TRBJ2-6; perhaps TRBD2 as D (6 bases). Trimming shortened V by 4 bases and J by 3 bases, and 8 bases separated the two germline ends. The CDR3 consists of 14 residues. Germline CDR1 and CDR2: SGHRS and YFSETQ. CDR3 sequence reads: CASSRGGGANVLTF. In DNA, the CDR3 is TGCGCCAGCAGCCGGGGAGGTGGGGCCAACGTCCTGACTTTC.

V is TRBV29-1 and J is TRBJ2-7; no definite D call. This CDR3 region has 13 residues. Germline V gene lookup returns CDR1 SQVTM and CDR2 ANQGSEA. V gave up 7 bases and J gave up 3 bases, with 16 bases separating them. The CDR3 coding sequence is TGCAGCGGCTATGGCAGTGGGGACTACGAGCAGTACTTC. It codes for CSGYGSGDYEQYF.

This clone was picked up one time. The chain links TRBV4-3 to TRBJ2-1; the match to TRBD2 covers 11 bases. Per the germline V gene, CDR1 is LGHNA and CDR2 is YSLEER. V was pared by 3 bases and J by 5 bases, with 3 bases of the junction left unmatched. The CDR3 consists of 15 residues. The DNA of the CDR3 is TGCGCCAGCAGCCAGACTAGCGGGGCGAACAATGAGCAGTTCTTC. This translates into CASSQTSGANNEQFF.

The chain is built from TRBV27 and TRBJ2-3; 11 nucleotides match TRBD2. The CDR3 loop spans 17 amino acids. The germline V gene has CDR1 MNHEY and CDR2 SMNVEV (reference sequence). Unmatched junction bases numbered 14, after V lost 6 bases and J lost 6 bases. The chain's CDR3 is CASSPFYSGGATDTQYF. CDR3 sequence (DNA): TGTGCCAGCAGCCCGTTTTATAGCGGGGGGGCTACGGATACGCAGTATTTT.

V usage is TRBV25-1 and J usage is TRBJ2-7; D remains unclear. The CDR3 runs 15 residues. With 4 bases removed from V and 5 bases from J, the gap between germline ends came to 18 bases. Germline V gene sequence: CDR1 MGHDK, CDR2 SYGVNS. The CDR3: CASSGAGPKGHEQYF. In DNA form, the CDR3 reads TGTGCCAGCAGTGGCGCCGGGCCCAAGGGCCACGAGCAGTACTTC.